The rows below give T cell receptor beta chains drawn from one sample of a study of T cell responses to AZD1222 COVID-19 vaccine. Generated by immunoSEQ multiplex PCR, the TCRdb table keeps only in-frame clones and is missing some. Here the sample spans 95,000 to 150,000 clones, approximately 85% being singletons. The sequences come from peripheral blood, collected on day 0 of AZD1222 vaccination. Receptors originate from an adult in good health. CDR3s include the opening cysteine and the closing phenylalanine or tryptophan. The order of the fields is D gene, CDR3 length, J gene, V gene, clone size, CDR3 protein, CDR3 DNA. A D gene is named only where the DNA matches it firmly. Rows may omit the clone size; those that give it use once, few, many or a size class.

D: TRBD2
length: 15
J: TRBJ2-1
V: TRBV19
size: NA
CDR3: CASQPFSSGYNEQFF
DNA: TGTGCCAGTCAACCCTTCTCTAGCGGGTACAATGAGCAGTTCTTC

D: TRBD1
length: 16
J: TRBJ2-7
V: TRBV6-5
size: NA
CDR3: CASSYGTGKSSYEQYF
DNA: TGTGCCAGCAGTTACGGGACAGGGAAAAGCTCCTACGAGCAGTACTTC

D: NA
length: 16
J: TRBJ1-5
V: TRBV12-2
size: NA
CDR3: CASRLVHNPTDQPQHF
DNA: TGTGCAAGTCGCTTAGTCCACAACCCCACCGATCAGCCCCAGCATTTT

D: NA
length: 17
J: TRBJ2-3
V: TRBV27
size: NA
CDR3: CASSAQLSGTSTDTQYF
DNA: TGTGCCAGCAGCGCTCAACTCAGCGGCACTAGCACAGATACGCAGTATTTT

D: NA
length: 14
J: TRBJ2-3
V: TRBV6-2/TRBV6-3
size: NA
CDR3: CASSPPVRADTQYF
DNA: TGTGCCAGCAGTCCCCCCGTGAGGGCAGATACGCAGTATTTT

D: NA
length: 19
J: TRBJ1-5
V: TRBV21-1
size: few
CDR3: CASSGGGLGLGDVDQPQHF
DNA: TGTGCCAGCAGTGGAGGGGGTTTAGGCCTCGGGGACGTTGATCAGCCCCAGCATTTT

D: TRBD1
length: 15
J: TRBJ2-5
V: TRBV9
size: once
CDR3: CASSLRQGNGETQYF
DNA: TGTGCCAGCAGCCTCAGACAGGGAAACGGAGAGACCCAGTACTTC

D: TRBD2
length: 14
J: TRBJ2-7
V: TRBV5-1
size: NA
CDR3: CASSPTSGSYEQYF
DNA: TGCGCCAGCAGTCCGACTAGCGGTTCCTACGAGCAGTACTTC

D: TRBD1
length: 15
J: TRBJ2-3
V: TRBV7-3
size: few
CDR3: CASSLRDRGGDTQYF
DNA: TGTGCCAGCAGCTTAAGGGACAGGGGAGGAGATACGCAGTATTTT

D: TRBD1
length: 15
J: TRBJ1-6
V: TRBV5-6
size: few
CDR3: CASIIRDRGSSPLHF
DNA: TGTGCCAGCATCATCCGGGACAGGGGTAGTTCACCCCTCCACTTT

D: NA
length: 13
J: TRBJ1-3
V: TRBV7-2
size: NA
CDR3: CASLTFSGNTIYF
DNA: TGTGCCAGCCTTACTTTCTCTGGAAACACCATATATTTT

D: NA
length: 14
J: TRBJ1-6
V: TRBV19
size: NA
CDR3: CASSWQEANSPLHF
DNA: TGTGCCAGTAGTTGGCAGGAGGCTAATTCACCCCTCCACTTT

D: TRBD1
length: 14
J: TRBJ2-7
V: TRBV18
size: NA
CDR3: CASSPGTAFYEQYF
DNA: TGTGCCAGCTCCCCCGGGACAGCATTTTACGAGCAGTACTTC

D: TRBD1
length: 15
J: TRBJ2-7
V: TRBV27
size: once
CDR3: CASSSAQGASYEQYF
DNA: TGTGCCAGCAGTTCCGCTCAGGGGGCCTCCTACGAGCAGTACTTC

D: TRBD2
length: 14
J: TRBJ2-7
V: TRBV10-3
size: NA
CDR3: CAISRLAGDYEQYF
DNA: TGTGCCATCAGTAGACTAGCGGGTGATTACGAGCAGTACTTC

D: NA
length: 13
J: TRBJ2-7
V: TRBV6-2/TRBV6-3
size: NA
CDR3: CASSYSRTREQYF
DNA: TGTGCCAGCAGTTATTCTAGGACTCGGGAGCAGTACTTC

D: TRBD2
length: 15
J: TRBJ2-7
V: TRBV2
size: NA
CDR3: CASSEAPLAGYEQYF
DNA: TGTGCCAGCAGTGAAGCCCCTCTAGCGGGGTACGAGCAGTACTTC

D: NA
length: 15
J: TRBJ1-1
V: TRBV5-5
size: NA
CDR3: CASSLIPQLNTEAFF
DNA: TGTGCCAGCAGCTTGATCCCCCAGCTTAACACTGAAGCTTTCTTT

D: TRBD1
length: 18
J: TRBJ1-1
V: TRBV6-2/TRBV6-3
size: NA
CDR3: CASSFMTGFMGANTEAFF
DNA: TGTGCCAGCAGTTTCATGACAGGGTTTATGGGGGCGAACACTGAAGCTTTCTTT

D: TRBD1
length: 13
J: TRBJ2-7
V: TRBV7-2
size: once
CDR3: CASSPGQGWEQYF
DNA: TGTGCCAGCAGCCCCGGACAGGGCTGGGAGCAGTACTTC

D: NA
length: 13
J: TRBJ2-6
V: TRBV10-3
size: NA
CDR3: CAIAGAGANVLTF
DNA: TGTGCCATCGCAGGGGCTGGGGCCAACGTCCTGACTTTC

D: NA
length: 14
J: TRBJ2-5
V: TRBV6-5
size: once
CDR3: CASSYTADVQTQYF
DNA: TGTGCCAGCAGTTACACGGCAGACGTACAGACCCAGTACTTC

D: NA
length: 11
J: TRBJ2-3
V: TRBV20-1
size: few
CDR3: CSARFSDTQYF
DNA: TGCAGTGCTAGGTTCTCAGATACGCAGTATTTT

D: TRBD1
length: 14
J: TRBJ1-4
V: TRBV7-2
size: NA
CDR3: CASSRDRGNEKLFF
DNA: TGTGCCAGCAGCAGAGACAGGGGGAATGAAAAACTGTTTTTT

D: NA
length: 13
J: TRBJ1-1
V: TRBV19
size: NA
CDR3: CASSTGRDTEAFF
DNA: TGTGCCAGTAGTACAGGGAGGGACACTGAAGCTTTCTTT

D: NA
length: 14
J: TRBJ1-3
V: TRBV30
size: NA
CDR3: CAWSVQGSGNTIYF
DNA: TGTGCCTGGAGTGTACAAGGCTCTGGAAACACCATATATTTT

D: TRBD1
length: 14
J: TRBJ2-2
V: TRBV30
size: NA
CDR3: CAWGGQGGTGELFF
DNA: TGTGCCTGGGGCGGACAGGGGGGGACCGGGGAGCTGTTTTTT

D: NA
length: 14
J: TRBJ1-2
V: TRBV6-7
size: NA
CDR3: CASSQCGRAQGYTF
DNA: TGTGCCAGCAGTCAATGTGGTAGAGCACAGGGCTACACCTTC

D: NA
length: 14
J: TRBJ2-7
V: TRBV7-9
size: NA
CDR3: CASSLSEDLYEQYF
DNA: TGTGCCAGCAGCTTATCAGAGGACCTCTACGAGCAGTACTTC

D: NA
length: 13
J: TRBJ1-5
V: TRBV7-2
size: few
CDR3: CASSPRTAQPQHF
DNA: TGTGCCAGCAGCCCCCGGACAGCTCAGCCCCAGCATTTT

D: NA
length: 15
J: TRBJ1-6
V: TRBV10-3
size: NA
CDR3: CAISDLSSYNSPLHF
DNA: TGTGCCATCAGTGACTTGAGCTCCTATAATTCACCCCTCCACTTT

D: NA
length: 18
J: TRBJ2-3
V: TRBV2
size: NA
CDR3: CASSESMRQGGVKDTQYF
DNA: TGTGCCAGCAGTGAATCTATGCGACAGGGAGGGGTCAAAGATACGCAGTATTTT

D: TRBD1
length: 13
J: TRBJ2-1
V: TRBV29-1
size: NA
CDR3: CSVSGQGIPEQFF
DNA: TGCAGCGTTTCCGGACAGGGTATCCCAGAGCAGTTCTTC

D: NA
length: 16
J: TRBJ2-4
V: TRBV27
size: NA
CDR3: CASRPLGAGAKNIQYF
DNA: TGTGCCAGCAGACCTCTCGGGGCGGGAGCCAAAAACATTCAGTACTTC

D: NA
length: 17
J: TRBJ1-2
V: TRBV4-3
size: NA
CDR3: CASSQANTPVVRKGYTF
DNA: TGCGCCAGCAGCCAAGCCAATACCCCCGTAGTCCGCAAGGGCTACACCTTC

D: NA
length: 11
J: TRBJ1-5
V: TRBV19
size: NA
CDR3: CASSISGPQHF
DNA: TGTGCCAGTAGTATAAGTGGGCCCCAGCATTTT

D: TRBD1
length: 14
J: TRBJ2-4
V: TRBV6-4
size: few
CDR3: CASSDSTGGGIQYF
DNA: TGTGCCAGCAGTGACTCTACAGGGGGAGGCATTCAGTACTTC

D: TRBD2
length: 16
J: TRBJ2-1
V: TRBV11-3
size: NA
CDR3: CASSLDSGRGGDEQFF
DNA: TGTGCCAGCAGCTTAGATTCGGGGAGGGGTGGAGATGAGCAGTTCTTC

D: NA
length: 15
J: TRBJ2-3
V: TRBV28
size: NA
CDR3: CASSTTGGRTDTQYF
DNA: TGTGCCAGCAGCACAACCGGAGGCCGCACAGATACGCAGTATTTT

D: NA
length: 14
J: TRBJ1-1
V: TRBV24-1
size: NA
CDR3: CATSEGGRETEAFF
DNA: TGTGCCACCAGTGAGGGGGGACGAGAGACTGAAGCTTTCTTT

D: NA
length: 15
J: TRBJ1-5
V: TRBV7-2
size: NA
CDR3: CASSANGQGNQPQHF
DNA: TGTGCCAGCAGCGCAAACGGACAAGGGAATCAGCCCCAGCATTTT

D: TRBD2
length: 14
J: TRBJ2-7
V: TRBV6-5
size: NA
CDR3: CASTTAGGPLEQYF
DNA: TGTGCCAGCACCACAGCGGGAGGGCCTCTAGAGCAGTACTTC

D: NA
length: 12
J: TRBJ1-4
V: TRBV6-6
size: NA
CDR3: CASSRGGEKLFF
DNA: TGTGCCAGCAGCAGGGGTGGGGAAAAACTGTTTTTT

D: NA
length: 14
J: TRBJ1-6
V: TRBV5-6
size: NA
CDR3: CASSLVVGNSPLHF
DNA: TGTGCCAGCAGCTTGGTCGTAGGTAATTCACCCCTCCACTTT

D: NA
length: 15
J: TRBJ1-1
V: TRBV14
size: NA
CDR3: CASSDRTGRNTEAFF
DNA: TGTGCCAGCAGCGATCGCACGGGGCGGAACACTGAAGCTTTCTTT

D: NA
length: 11
J: TRBJ1-2
V: TRBV29-1
size: NA
CDR3: CSVERLGGYTF
DNA: TGCAGCGTTGAACGCCTGGGCGGCTACACCTTC

D: TRBD1
length: 15
J: TRBJ1-5
V: TRBV18
size: once
CDR3: CASSQGTDSNQPQHF
DNA: TGTGCCAGCTCACAAGGGACAGATAGCAATCAGCCCCAGCATTTT

D: TRBD2
length: 15
J: TRBJ2-1
V: TRBV10-2
size: once
CDR3: CASSKAGGTYNEQFF
DNA: TGCGCCAGCAGTAAGGCGGGGGGAACCTACAATGAGCAGTTCTTC

D: NA
length: 11
J: TRBJ2-1
V: TRBV20-1
size: NA
CDR3: CSARFYNEQFF
DNA: TGCAGTGCTAGATTTTACAATGAGCAGTTCTTC

D: NA
length: 16
J: TRBJ2-1
V: TRBV5-6
size: NA
CDR3: CASSLAWLASHNEQFF
DNA: TGTGCCAGCAGCTTGGCCTGGCTAGCGAGCCACAATGAGCAGTTCTTC

D: NA
length: 17
J: TRBJ1-4
V: TRBV28
size: few
CDR3: CASSLRGRLALNEKLFF
DNA: TGTGCCAGCAGTTTGCGGGGAAGGTTGGCGTTGAATGAAAAACTGTTTTTT

D: TRBD1
length: 16
J: TRBJ1-2
V: TRBV7-2
size: NA
CDR3: CASSGGTGTGGSGYTF
DNA: TGTGCCAGCAGCGGAGGCACCGGGACAGGGGGGAGCGGCTACACCTTC